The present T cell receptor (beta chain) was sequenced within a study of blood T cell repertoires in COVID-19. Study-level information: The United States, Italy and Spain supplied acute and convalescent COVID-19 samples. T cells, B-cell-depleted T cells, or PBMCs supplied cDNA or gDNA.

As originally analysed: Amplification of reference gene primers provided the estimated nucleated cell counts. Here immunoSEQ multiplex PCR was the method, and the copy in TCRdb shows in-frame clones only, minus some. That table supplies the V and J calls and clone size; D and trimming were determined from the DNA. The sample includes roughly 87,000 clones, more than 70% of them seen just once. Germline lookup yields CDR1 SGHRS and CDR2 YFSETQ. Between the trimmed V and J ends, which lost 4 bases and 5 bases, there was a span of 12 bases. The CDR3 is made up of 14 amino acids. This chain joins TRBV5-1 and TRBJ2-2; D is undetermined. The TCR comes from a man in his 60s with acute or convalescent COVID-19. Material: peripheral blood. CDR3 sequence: CASSLDGYTGELFF. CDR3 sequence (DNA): TGCGCCAGCAGCCTGGACGGTTATACCGGGGAGCTGTTTTTT.